This record covers a single T cell receptor (beta chain). V lost 7 bases, J lost 2 bases, and 4 bases stayed unmatched. This CDR3 region has 13 residues. The germline V gene has CDR1 SNHLY and CDR2 FYNNEI. This sample was taken from a study of blood T cell repertoires in COVID-19. Original analysis: Reference gene primer amplification gave estimated nucleated cell counts. The protocol was immunoSEQ multiplex PCR, while the TCRdb copy is restricted to in-frame clones and leaves out a portion. The V and J calls and clone size were taken over from that table, and D and trimming were inferred from the DNA. This sample has 150,000 to 200,000 clones, with roughly 80% found just once.

The chain recombines TRBV2 with TRBJ2-7, with 8 bases fitting TRBD2. The source of this sequence is a man between 60 and 70 years old with active or convalescent COVID-19. Sequencing was performed on peripheral blood. The CDR3 DNA reads as TGTGCCAGCACCCACGGGAGGGCCTACGAGCAGTACTTC. Its protein product is CASTHGRAYEQYF.